Each of the 13 T cell receptor beta chains below was sequenced from the same sample in a study of T cell clonotyping in hematopoietic cell transplantation. Sequencing was performed with immunoSEQ multiplex PCR; in TCRdb, only in-frame clones are kept and a portion is missing. In the table there are under 15,000 clones, 89% of which are singletons. Sequenced material: peripheral blood mononuclear cells. The receptor set was obtained from a human donor who either received an allogeneic hematopoietic cell transplant for a myeloid malignancy or was a related donor (not recorded which). Some clones in this sample may be carry-over from other donors' samples.

The rearrangement joins TRBV7-9 to TRBJ1-1, with TRBD1 identical over 7 bases. The CDR3 sequence is 15 residues long. Germline values: CDR1 SEHNR, CDR2 FQNEAQ (reference sequence). Trimming took 5 bases from V and 0 from J; bases not matched to a gene: 6. CDR3 protein: CASSPGTAMNTEAFF. In DNA form, the CDR3 reads TGTGCCAGCAGCCCGGGGACAGCGATGAACACTGAAGCTTTCTTT.

This chain joins TRBV6-5 and TRBJ2-3; D possibly matches TRBD1 or TRBD2 (5 bases each). Trimming shortened V by 6 bases and J by 6 bases, and 13 bases separated the two germline ends. The CDR3 covers 13 residues. Germline CDR1 MNHEY, CDR2 SVGAGI. CDR3 nucleotides: TGTGCCAGCAGCGATCGGGGCGGGGATACGCAGTATTTT. Its translation is CASSDRGGDTQYF.

In nucleotides, the CDR3 is TGTGCCAGCAGTTTATCCCCCGGGGACAGGTACGAGCAGTACTTC. It encodes CASSLSPGDRYEQYF. V usage is TRBV28 and J usage is TRBJ2-7; 8 nucleotides agree with TRBD1. The CDR3 spans 15 residues. V lost 1 base, J lost 4 bases, and 6 bases stayed unmatched. Germline V CDR1 and CDR2: MDHEN, SYDVKM.

The chain uses TRBV14 and TRBJ1-3; D is unclear. CDR1 and CDR2 from the germline V gene are SGHDN and FVKESK. Trimming shortened V by 1 base and J by 0 bases, and 4 bases separated the two germline ends. The CDR3 consists of 14 residues. CDR3 coding DNA: TGTGCCAGCAGCCAAGGAATCTCTGGAAACACCATATATTTT. Translating gives CASSQGISGNTIYF.

The chain joins TRBV15 to TRBJ1-1; D gene ambiguous. There are 11 residues in the CDR3. Germline V gives CDR1 LNHNV, CDR2 YYDKDF (reference sequence). Trimming shortened V by 8 bases and J by 1 base, and 5 bases separated the two germline ends. CDR3 DNA: TGTGCCACCCAGGCGAACACTGAAGCTTTCTTT. Its protein is CATQANTEAFF.

The chain carries TRBV30 and TRBJ2-5, with 11 bases aligning to TRBD1. CDR1 GTSNPN and CDR2 SVGIG come from the germline V gene (reference sequence). V was clipped by 1 base and J by 5 bases; unmatched bases: 3. The CDR3 covers 14 residues. In DNA, the CDR3 is TGTGCCTGGAGTGGGACAGGGGGCGGTGAGACCCAGTACTTC. It specifies CAWSGTGGGETQYF. Combining the CDR3 with reference TRBV30 and TRBJ2-5 gives the whole variable domain SQTIHQWPATLVQPVGSPLSLECTVEGTSNPNLYWYRQAAGRGLQLLFYSVGIGQISSEVPQNLSASRPQDRQFILSSKKLLLSDSGFYLCAWSGTGGGETQYFGPGTRLLVL.

The V and J genes are TRBV4-3 and TRBJ1-2, with no clear D. The CDR3 length is 16 residues. The V gene's germline CDR1 is LGHNA and CDR2 YSLEER. V lost 0 bases, J lost 4 bases, and 15 bases lay in between. CDR3 loop: CASSQDSSRYAYGYTF. CDR3 DNA: TGCGCCAGCAGCCAAGATTCTAGCCGTTATGCCTATGGCTACACCTTC.

V and J are TRBV7-9 and TRBJ1-2; D gene ambiguous. Trimming removed 5 bases at V and 6 bases at J, with 10 bases between. Germline V lookup: CDR1 SEHNR, CDR2 FQNEAQ (reference sequence). The CDR3 totals 12 residues. CDR3 in DNA: TGTGCCAGCAGCGACAACCCTGATGGCTACACCTTC. This translates into CASSDNPDGYTF. Filled out from reference TRBV7-9 and TRBJ1-2, the complete variable domain reads DTGVSQNPRHKITKRGQNVTFRCDPISEHNRLYWYRQTLGQGPEFLTYFQNEAQLEKSRLLSDRFSAERPKGSFSTLEIQRTEQGDSAMYLCASSDNPDGYTFGSGTRLTVV.

This chain joins TRBV5-4 and TRBJ1-4, with D unresolved. Germline V gene data show CDR1 as SGHNT and CDR2 as YYREEE (reference sequence). The CDR3 totals 12 residues. The V and J ends lost 3 bases and 4 bases respectively, with 4 bases between them. The CDR3 loop is CASSSNNEKLFF. The CDR3 nucleotides are TGTGCCAGCAGCTCCAATAATGAAAAACTGTTTTTT.

V and J are TRBV10-3 and TRBJ2-2, with D perhaps matching TRBD2 (6 bases). The CDR3 extends over 17 amino acids. CDR1 is ENHRY and CDR2 is SYGVKD in the germline V gene. The V and J ends lost 0 bases and 5 bases respectively, with 16 bases between them. Here the CDR3 reads CAISESPGTSYTGELFF. CDR3 sequence (DNA): TGTGCCATCAGTGAGTCGCCTGGTACTAGCTATACCGGGGAGCTGTTTTTT.

The chain couples TRBV10-3 to TRBJ1-1, with no clear D. CDR3 length: 12 amino acids. Germline V gives CDR1 ENHRY, CDR2 SYGVKD. Trimming took off 11 bases at V and 1 base at J, with 11 bases between the two ends. The CDR3: CASAGRNTEAFF. The CDR3 DNA reads TGTGCCTCCGCCGGGAGGAACACTGAAGCTTTCTTT.

The rearrangement joins TRBV20-1 to TRBJ2-5; perhaps TRBD2 as D (6 bases). The germline V gene has CDR1 DFQATT and CDR2 SNEGSKA (reference sequence). The CDR3 sequence is 11 residues long. The V end was cut by 6 bases, the J end by 4 bases, with 9 bases between. In DNA form, the CDR3 reads TGCAGTGCAACCGGGGGAGAGACCCAGTACTTC. Protein sequence: CSATGGETQYF.

The chain is built from TRBV30 and TRBJ1-2; D is unresolved. Germline CDR1 is GTSNPN and CDR2 is SVGIG (reference sequence). V lost 1 base, J lost 5 bases, and 5 bases lay in between. The CDR3 is 11 residues long. CDR3 residues: CAWSAPYGYTF. The CDR3 DNA sequence: TGTGCCTGGAGTGCCCCGTATGGCTACACCTTC.